This T cell receptor (beta chain) emerged from a study of blood T cell repertoires in COVID-19. The overall study: Nucleic acid was either cDNA or gDNA, and it came from T cells, B-cell-depleted T cells, or PBMCs.

This CDR3 region has 14 residues. CDR1 is MDHEN, CDR2 SYDVKM, per germline. J gave up 7 bases and V 3 bases, and 8 bases lay outside the gene matches. Enrollees, roughly 18 to 90 years old, lived in 25 or so US areas. Two consecutive negative NP/OP PCR tests, clearance, or resolved symptoms defined Cohort 3 recovery. Sequenced by immunoSEQ multiplex PCR; TCRdb stores in-frame clones only, minus some. The sample lists approximately 350,000 clones, 80% to 85% occurring once. This clonotype was sampled from a woman between 45 and 60 years old who had recovered from COVID-19. The J gene is TRBJ1-2, the V gene TRBV28; 7 nucleotides align to TRBD1. The sample taken for sequencing was PBMCs or T cells enriched from blood (not recorded which). As DNA, the CDR3 is TGTGCCAGCAGTTTTCCCGACAGGGTTTTTGGCTACACCTTC. This gives the protein CASSFPDRVFGYTF.